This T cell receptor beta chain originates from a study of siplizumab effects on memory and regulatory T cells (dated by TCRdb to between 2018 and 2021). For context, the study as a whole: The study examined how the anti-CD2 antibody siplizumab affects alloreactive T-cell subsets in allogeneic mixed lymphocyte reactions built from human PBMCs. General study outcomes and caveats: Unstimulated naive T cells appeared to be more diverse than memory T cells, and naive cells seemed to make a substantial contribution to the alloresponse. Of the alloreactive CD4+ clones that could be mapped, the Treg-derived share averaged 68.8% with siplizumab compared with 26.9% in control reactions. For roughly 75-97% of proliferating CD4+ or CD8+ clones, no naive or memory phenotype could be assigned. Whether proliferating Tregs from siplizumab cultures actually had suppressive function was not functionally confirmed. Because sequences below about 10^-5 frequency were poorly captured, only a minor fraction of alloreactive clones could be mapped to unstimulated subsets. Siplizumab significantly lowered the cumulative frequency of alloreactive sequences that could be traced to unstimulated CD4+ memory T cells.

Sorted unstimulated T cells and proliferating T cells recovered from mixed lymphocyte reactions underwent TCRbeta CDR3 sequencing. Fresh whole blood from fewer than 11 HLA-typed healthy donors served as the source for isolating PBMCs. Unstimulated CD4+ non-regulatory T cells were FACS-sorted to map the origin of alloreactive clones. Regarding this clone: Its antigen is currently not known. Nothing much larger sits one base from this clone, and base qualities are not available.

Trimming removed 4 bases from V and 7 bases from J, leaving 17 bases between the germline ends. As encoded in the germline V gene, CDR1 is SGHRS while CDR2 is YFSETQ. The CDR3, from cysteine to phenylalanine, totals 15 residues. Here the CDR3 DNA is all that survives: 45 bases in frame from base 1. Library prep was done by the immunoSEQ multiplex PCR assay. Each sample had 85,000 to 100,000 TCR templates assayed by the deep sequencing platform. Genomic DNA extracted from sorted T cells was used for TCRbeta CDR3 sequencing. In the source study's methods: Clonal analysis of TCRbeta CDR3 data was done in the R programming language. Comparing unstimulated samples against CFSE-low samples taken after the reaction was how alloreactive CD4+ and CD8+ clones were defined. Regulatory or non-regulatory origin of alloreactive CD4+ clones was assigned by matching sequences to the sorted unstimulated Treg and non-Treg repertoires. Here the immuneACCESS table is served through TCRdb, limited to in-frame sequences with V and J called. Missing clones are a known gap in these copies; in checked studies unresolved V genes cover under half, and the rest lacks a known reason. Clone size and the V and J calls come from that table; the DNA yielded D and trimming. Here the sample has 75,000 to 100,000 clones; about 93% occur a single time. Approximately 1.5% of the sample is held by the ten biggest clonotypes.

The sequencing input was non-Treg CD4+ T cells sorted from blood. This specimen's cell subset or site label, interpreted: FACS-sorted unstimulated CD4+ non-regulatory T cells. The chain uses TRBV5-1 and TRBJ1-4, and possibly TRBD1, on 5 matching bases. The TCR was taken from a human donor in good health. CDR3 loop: CASSQVKGQGEKLFF. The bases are TGCGCCAGCAGCCAGGTAAAAGGACAAGGTGAAAAACTGTTTTTT.